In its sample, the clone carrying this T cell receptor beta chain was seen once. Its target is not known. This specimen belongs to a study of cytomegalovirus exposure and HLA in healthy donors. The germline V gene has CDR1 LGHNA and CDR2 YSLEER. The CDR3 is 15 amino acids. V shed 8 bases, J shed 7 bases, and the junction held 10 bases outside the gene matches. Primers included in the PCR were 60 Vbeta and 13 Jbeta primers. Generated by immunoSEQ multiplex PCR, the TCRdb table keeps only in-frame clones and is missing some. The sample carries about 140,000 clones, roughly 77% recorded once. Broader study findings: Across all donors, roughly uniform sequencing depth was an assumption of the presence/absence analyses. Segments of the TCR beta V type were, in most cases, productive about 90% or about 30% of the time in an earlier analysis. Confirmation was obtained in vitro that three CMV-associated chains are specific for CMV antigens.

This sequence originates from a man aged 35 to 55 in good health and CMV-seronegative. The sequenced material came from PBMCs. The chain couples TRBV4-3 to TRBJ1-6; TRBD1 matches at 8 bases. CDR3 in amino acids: CASQGAIQRNSPLHF. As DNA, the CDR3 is TGCGCCAGCCAGGGGGCTATCCAACGGAATTCACCCCTCCACTTT.